The count of the clone carrying this T cell receptor beta chain is one. These data are taken from a study of blood T cell repertoires in COVID-19. Study background: Both acute and convalescent COVID-19 samples were obtained from the United States, Italy and Spain. From T cells, B-cell-depleted T cells, or PBMCs came the material, which was cDNA or gDNA.

Original processing methods: Counts of nucleated cells, estimated from reference gene primer amplification, were obtained. Clones were read by immunoSEQ multiplex PCR, and TCRdb kept only the in-frame ones, dropping some. The DNA was the basis for D and trimming; V, J and clone size are from that table. Here the sample spans about 75,000 clones, about 90% being singletons. The clonotype originates from a human donor in a cohort sampled during active COVID-19. Specimen: peripheral blood.

The CDR3: CASRVTLAGGRETQYF. The CDR3 DNA reads as TGTGCCAGCAGGGTAACCCTAGCGGGAGGACGAGAGACCCAGTACTTC. The chain carries TRBV3-1 (or the pseudogene TRBV3-2) and TRBJ2-5; 11 bases map to TRBD2. Trimming at V came to 6 bases and at J to 4 bases, leaving 10 bases not matched to a gene. The CDR3 extends over 16 amino acids. Germline CDR1 is LGHDT and CDR2 is YNNKEL (reference sequence).